This T cell receptor beta chain was recovered during a study of T cell responses to AZD1222 COVID-19 vaccine. The CDR3 runs to 15 residues. From germline, CDR1 is SGHNT and CDR2 YYREEE (reference sequence). V gave up 3 bases and J gave up 2 bases; unmatched junction bases: 6. Study-wide results and caveats: Just a handful of AZD1222 recipients were seropositive at baseline. Samples come after the peak T cell response, not at day 14.

TCRdb's copy holds only in-frame clones and misses some; the assay was immunoSEQ multiplex PCR. The sample carries roughly 180,000 clones, approximately 91% recorded once. Whether given at about 4 or about 12 weeks, second doses were pooled. As regards this clone: What it recognizes is unknown.

This TCR was sampled from an adult who received the AZD1222 COVID-19 vaccine. The sequenced sample was peripheral blood, obtained 28 days after the second AZD1222 dose. V usage is TRBV5-4 and J usage is TRBJ1-1, with 8 bases identical to TRBD1. The CDR3 region is CASSSPQGVNTEAFF. The CDR3 nucleotides are TGTGCCAGCAGCTCCCCACAGGGGGTCAACACTGAAGCTTTCTTT.